The 29 T cell receptor beta chains in this list originate from one sample, sequenced in a study of PD-1 blockade in classical Hodgkin lymphoma. TCRdb's table, derived via immunoSEQ multiplex PCR, lists solely in-frame clones and lacks some. This table has around 90,000 clones, around 80% appearing once. Time point: cycle 4 day 1 (C4D1), after 6 weeks of nivolumab. Each patient's relapse followed autologous stem cell transplantation, and brentuximab vedotin exposure varied. Sample: peripheral blood mononuclear cells (PBMCs), taken before the fourth cycle of nivolumab. The receptors derive from a human donor with classical Hodgkin lymphoma.

The chain employs TRBV19 and TRBJ1-5; 8 nucleotides line up with TRBD1. The CDR3 sequence is 16 residues long. CDR1 and CDR2 (germline): LNHDA, SQIVND (reference sequence). V was clipped by 7 bases and J by 4 bases; unmatched bases: 12. For the CDR3, the DNA is TGTGCCAGTACCTCCCTTGGACAGGGATTAAATCAGCCCCAGCATTTT. This translates into CASTSLGQGLNQPQHF.

This clone was detected a few times. V is TRBV11-2 and J is TRBJ1-2; the D is unclear. The CDR3 extends over 13 amino acids. CDR1 and CDR2 (germline): SGHAT, FQNNGV. The germline V and J ends were trimmed by 4 bases and 4 bases, with 10 bases remaining between them. This CDR3 reads CASSSERFYGYTF. CDR3 sequence (DNA): TGTGCCAGCAGCTCGGAGCGCTTCTATGGCTACACCTTC. The full variable domain, rest sourced from reference TRBV11-2 and TRBJ1-2, is EAGVAQSPRYKIIEKRQSVAFWCNPISGHATLYWYQQILGQGPKLLIQFQNNGVVDDSQLPKDRFSAERLKGVDSTLKIQPAKLEDSAVYLCASSSERFYGYTFGSGTRLTVV.

This clone was detected only once. The chain uses TRBV6-6 and TRBJ1-6; TRBD1 matches 9 bases. This CDR3 has 14 amino acids. The germline V gene encodes CDR1 MNHNY and CDR2 SVGAGI (reference sequence). V trimming: 5 bases; J trimming: 11 bases; junction bases outside the gene matches: 7. CDR3 in DNA: TGTGCCAGCAGTCAGACAGGGGGTATGGCACCCCTCCACTTT. Translating it yields CASSQTGGMAPLHF.

V gene TRBV10-3 combines with J gene TRBJ1-5, with TRBD1 matching over 10 bases. The V and J ends lost 6 bases and 3 bases, in that order; junction bases with no gene match: 2. This CDR3 has 14 residues. CDR1 and CDR2 from the germline V gene are ENHRY and SYGVKD. The CDR3 sequence: CAISGTGDNQPQHF. For the CDR3, the DNA is TGTGCCATCAGCGGGACAGGGGACAATCAGCCCCAGCATTTT.

As concerns this clone: Additional DNA sequences in this sample encode the identical CDR3. This sequence joins TRBV18 and TRBJ1-5; D is perhaps TRBD1 (5 bases). The V end lost 2 bases, the J end lost 2 bases, and 7 bases lay between the germline ends. Germline lookup yields CDR1 KGHSH and CDR2 LQKENI. The CDR3 length is 14 residues. The CDR3: CASSPAGGNQPQHF. DNA of the CDR3: TGTGCCAGCTCACCAGCGGGGGGCAATCAGCCCCAGCATTTT.

This rearrangement joins TRBV6-6 to TRBJ1-2; no reliable D call. V was trimmed by 5 bases and J by 10 bases, leaving 17 bases between them. CDR3 length: 13 residues. CDR1 MNHNY and CDR2 SVGAGI come from the germline V gene (reference sequence). The CDR3 here is CASSHNEGTPYTF. The CDR3, as DNA: TGTGCCAGCAGTCACAATGAGGGTACTCCCTACACCTTC.

The CDR3 protein is CASSTGTAQYF. CDR3 DNA: TGTGCCAGCAGCACCGGGACTGCGCAGTATTTT. The V gene is TRBV28, the J gene TRBJ2-3, with a possible D match to TRBD2 (6 bases). Germline V CDR1 and CDR2: MDHEN, SYDVKM. Trimming cost V 6 bases and J 10 bases, with 11 bases left between them. The CDR3 contains 11 residues.

The chain combines TRBV7-9 with TRBJ1-2, with 7 bases aligning to TRBD1. CDR1 and CDR2 from the germline V gene are SEHNR and FQNEAQ (reference sequence). The CDR3 has 15 residues. Trimming took 2 bases from V and 2 from J; bases not matched to a gene: 5. The CDR3 DNA follows: TGTGCCAGCAGCTTACGACAGGGCGGAAACTATGGCTACACCTTC. Protein sequence: CASSLRQGGNYGYTF.

This clone has more than one count but fewer than ten. The chain uses TRBV18 and TRBJ1-6, with 7 nucleotides matching TRBD1. CDR1 is KGHSH and CDR2 is LQKENI in the germline V gene. The CDR3 loop spans 13 amino acids. The junction had 5 bases not matched to a gene; V was cut back by 0 bases and J by 15 bases. This chain's CDR3 is CASSPPTGQNLHF. CDR3 nucleotide sequence: TGTGCCAGCTCACCACCGACAGGGCAAAACCTCCACTTT.

The rearrangement links TRBV5-1 to TRBJ1-4, with D tentatively TRBD1 (5 bases). The germline V gene has CDR1 SGHRS and CDR2 YFSETQ. This CDR3 spans 14 amino acids. V shed 6 bases and J shed 5 bases, with 14 bases lying between them. The CDR3 DNA follows: TGCGCCAGCAAGCACTACGGGGCAAATGAAAAACTGTTTTTT. Protein: CASKHYGANEKLFF.

Concerning this clone: This sample also contains other DNA sequences that code for the same CDR3. This sequence joins TRBV5-6 and TRBJ1-2; no firm D call. V dropped 1 base and J dropped 7 bases, with 11 bases sitting between them. Germline CDR1 reads SGHDT; CDR2 reads YYEEEE. This CDR3 is built from 13 residues. The CDR3 is CASSLRHGSGYTF. The CDR3 coding sequence is TGTGCCAGCAGCTTGAGGCACGGCAGTGGCTACACCTTC.

Only one count was recorded for this clone. This chain joins TRBV7-4 and TRBJ1-6; 7 bases fit TRBD1. Germline CDR1 and CDR2: SGHVT and SQSDAQ. After removal of 4 bases from V and 4 bases from J, the junction contained 19 bases not matched to a gene. This CDR3 contains 20 residues. CDR3 amino acids: CASSYWDRRASERYNSPLHF. For the CDR3, the DNA is TGTGCCAGCAGCTACTGGGACAGACGAGCCTCCGAGAGATATAATTCACCCCTCCACTTT.

The chain joins TRBV2 to TRBJ2-3; no clear D gene. The CDR3 has 14 residues. Germline CDR1 is SNHLY and CDR2 is FYNNEI. Trimming removed 4 bases from V and 5 bases from J, with 13 bases in between. In DNA form, the CDR3 reads TGTGCCAGCAGTGCCCGCGACCTTCAAGATACGCAGTATTTT. Its protein product is CASSARDLQDTQYF.

This clone was recorded only once. The chain links TRBV27 to TRBJ2-1; D gene ambiguous. Germline CDR1 MNHEY, CDR2 SMNVEV (reference sequence). This CDR3 spans 16 amino acids. Deletions cut 3 bases from V and 4 bases from J, with 16 bases between. The CDR3 DNA follows: TGTGCCAGCAGTTTTGCCCATCGGATATTATACAATGAGCAGTTCTTC. It specifies CASSFAHRILYNEQFF.

J is TRBJ1-1 and V is TRBV6-5; 8 bases line up with TRBD1. Germline V gene data show CDR1 as MNHEY and CDR2 as SVGAGI. The CDR3 is made up of 15 amino acids. V was pared by 6 bases and J by 1 base, with 7 bases of the junction left unmatched. The CDR3 protein is CASRGTGQGNTEAFF. The CDR3 DNA is TGTGCCAGCAGGGGGACAGGACAGGGGAACACTGAAGCTTTCTTT.

The chain joins TRBV12-5 to TRBJ1-1; 8 positions match TRBD1. V trimming: 6 bases; J trimming: 1 base; junction bases outside the gene matches: 4. The CDR3 is 14 residues long. The germline V gene has CDR1 LGHNT and CDR2 FRNRAP. The CDR3 here is CASGPTGGNTEAFF. CDR3 in DNA: TGTGCTAGTGGGCCCACAGGGGGGAACACTGAAGCTTTCTTT.

The chain is built from TRBV5-1 and TRBJ1-1; perhaps TRBD1 as D (5 bases). The CDR3 has 14 amino acids. The ends were cut back, 5 bases at V and 2 bases at J, with 13 bases in the middle. The germline V gene has CDR1 SGHRS and CDR2 YFSETQ. CDR3 sequence (DNA): TGCGCCAGCAGGGGGGAGGGCCTCAACACTGAAGCTTTCTTT. Residues: CASRGEGLNTEAFF.

The V gene is TRBV4-2, the J gene TRBJ1-2; D might be TRBD1 (5 bases). Trimming removed 7 bases at V and 1 base at J, with 7 bases between. CDR1 and CDR2 from the germline V gene are LGHNA and YNFKEQ. This CDR3 region has 12 residues. The CDR3 nucleotides are TGTGCCAGCACAGGGCTTAACTATGGCTACACCTTC. Translated, it gives CASTGLNYGYTF.

The V gene is TRBV7-2, the J gene TRBJ2-1, with D tentatively TRBD2 (7 bases). CDR3 length: 15 residues. V lost 0 bases and J 4 bases, leaving 10 bases between the germline ends. CDR1 and CDR2 (germline): SGHTA, FQGNSA. As DNA, the CDR3 is TGTGCCAGCAGCTTAGCGGCGGGGGCTTACAATGAGCAGTTCTTC. Its protein is CASSLAAGAYNEQFF.

This chain links TRBV6-1 with TRBJ2-5, with 7 nucleotides matching TRBD2. This CDR3 region has 19 residues. V lost 3 bases to trimming and J lost 5 bases; unmatched junction nucleotides: 21. Germline V lookup: CDR1 MNHNS, CDR2 SASEGT. CDR3 DNA sequence: TGTGCCAGCAGTGAGCGTTGGATAAGCGGGGCGGGCGCCAGGGAGACCCAGTACTTC. Amino acids: CASSERWISGAGARETQYF.

This clone has a handful of counts. This chain joins TRBV7-9 and TRBJ1-2, with D uncertain. The CDR3 covers 14 residues. The germline gives CDR1 SEHNR, CDR2 FQNEAQ (reference sequence). Trimming took 5 bases from V and 4 from J, leaving 14 bases between them. The CDR3 is CASSPKTAFYGYTF. In DNA form, the CDR3 reads TGTGCCAGCAGCCCCAAGACGGCATTCTATGGCTACACCTTC. The full variable domain, its missing parts supplied by reference TRBV7-9 and TRBJ1-2, is DTGVSQNPRHKITKRGQNVTFRCDPISEHNRLYWYRQTLGQGPEFLTYFQNEAQLEKSRLLSDRFSAERPKGSFSTLEIQRTEQGDSAMYLCASSPKTAFYGYTFGSGTRLTVV.

V gene TRBV27 combines with J gene TRBJ2-3; 7 nucleotides match TRBD2. CDR1 MNHEY and CDR2 SMNVEV come from the germline V gene (reference sequence). The V and J ends lost 5 bases and 7 bases, in that order; junction bases with no gene match: 3. The CDR3 is 12 residues long. The chain's CDR3 is CASSLGGYTQYF. The DNA of the CDR3 is TGTGCCAGCAGTCTCGGGGGGTATACGCAGTATTTT.

The chain carries TRBV2 and TRBJ2-1, with 7 bases that match TRBD1. This CDR3 is built from 16 residues. CDR1 is SNHLY, CDR2 FYNNEI, per germline. V lost 6 bases, J lost 0 bases, and 8 bases stayed unmatched. The CDR3 sequence is CASSPTGSYSYNEQFF. Written as DNA, the CDR3 is TGTGCCAGCAGCCCGACAGGGTCCTACTCCTACAATGAGCAGTTCTTC.

The V and J genes are TRBV6-6 and TRBJ1-2, with D unresolved. The CDR3 runs to 14 residues. V was clipped by 3 bases and J by 1 base, with 9 bases between them. CDR1 and CDR2 (germline): MNHNY, SVGAGI (reference sequence). The CDR3 reads CASSYLDLNYGYTF. CDR3 DNA: TGTGCCAGCAGTTATCTTGACCTTAACTATGGCTACACCTTC.

This clone appeared once. The J gene is TRBJ2-3, the V gene TRBV15; 8 nucleotides agree with TRBD2. The CDR3 runs 16 residues. The germline CDR1 and CDR2 sequences are LNHNV and YYDKDF (reference sequence). V lost 0 bases to trimming and J lost 0 bases; unmatched junction nucleotides: 2. CDR3 nucleotides: TGTGCCACCAGCAGAGAACTAGCGGCTAGCACAGATACGCAGTATTTT. Its translation: CATSRELAASTDTQYF.

In its sample, this clone was seen once. The V call is TRBV6-1, the J call TRBJ1-3; unclear D gene. The CDR3 length is 12 residues. The germline CDR1 and CDR2 sequences are MNHNS and SASEGT. V was cut by 6 bases and J by 3 bases, with 6 bases left in between. CDR3 coding DNA: TGTGCCAGCAGGCGTATTGGAAACACCATATATTTT. It encodes CASRRIGNTIYF.

The chain carries TRBV15 and TRBJ2-4; 7 bases fit TRBD2. Germline V gene data show CDR1 as LNHNV and CDR2 as YYDKDF (reference sequence). CDR3 size: 16 residues. J was trimmed by 2 bases and V by 0 bases; bases with no gene match: 4. This chain's CDR3 is CATSREGGMTKNIQYF. CDR3 DNA: TGTGCCACCAGCAGAGAGGGGGGGATGACCAAAAACATTCAGTACTTC. Full variable domain (remainder filled in from reference TRBV15 and TRBJ2-4): DAMVIQNPRYQVTQFGKPVTLSCSQTLNHNVMYWYQQKSSQAPKLLFHYYDKDFNNEADTPDNFQSRRPNTSFCFLDIRSPGLGDTAMYLCATSREGGMTKNIQYFGAGTRLSVL.

At least ten counts were recorded for this clone. The chain uses TRBV7-6 and TRBJ1-1, with D unclear. This CDR3 is built from 14 residues. The germline gives CDR1 SGHVS, CDR2 FNYEAQ. With 1 base removed from V and 1 base from J, the gap between germline ends came to 7 bases. As DNA, the CDR3 is TGTGCCAGCAGCTTAGACGGGTGGAACACTGAAGCTTTCTTT. This sequence encodes CASSLDGWNTEAFF.

The rearrangement uses TRBV7-8 and TRBJ1-1, with D perhaps TRBD1 (5 bases). V was clipped by 1 base and J by 5 bases, with 20 bases between them. CDR3 length: 17 residues. CDR1 is SGHVS, CDR2 FQNEAQ, per germline. In nucleotides, the CDR3 is TGTGCCAGCAGCTTAGTTAGCGGCCTGGGAGGGGCGACTGAAGCTTTCTTT. Translated, it gives CASSLVSGLGGATEAFF.